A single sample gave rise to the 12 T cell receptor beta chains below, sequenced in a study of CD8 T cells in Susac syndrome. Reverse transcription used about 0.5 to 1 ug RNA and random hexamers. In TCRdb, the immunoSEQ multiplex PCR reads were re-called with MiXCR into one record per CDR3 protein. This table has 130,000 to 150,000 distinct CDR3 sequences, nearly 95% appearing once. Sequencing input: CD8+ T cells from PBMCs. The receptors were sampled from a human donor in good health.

Here the CDR3 DNA reads TGTGCCAGCAGCTGGGCGGGCGAGCAGTACTTC. It codes for CASSWAGEQYF. The rearrangement uses TRBV27 and TRBJ2-7; the D gene is possibly TRBD2 (5 bases). The CDR3 has 11 amino acids. V lost 6 bases, J lost 6 bases, and 9 bases lay in between. Germline CDR1 MNHEY, CDR2 SMNVEV (reference sequence).

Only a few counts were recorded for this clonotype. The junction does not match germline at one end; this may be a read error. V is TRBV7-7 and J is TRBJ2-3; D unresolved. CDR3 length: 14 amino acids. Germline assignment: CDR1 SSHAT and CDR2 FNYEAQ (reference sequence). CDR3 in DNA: TGTGCTAGCAGTTTTCTTGGCCCCGGGGATACGCAGTATTTT. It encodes CASSFLGPGDTQYF.

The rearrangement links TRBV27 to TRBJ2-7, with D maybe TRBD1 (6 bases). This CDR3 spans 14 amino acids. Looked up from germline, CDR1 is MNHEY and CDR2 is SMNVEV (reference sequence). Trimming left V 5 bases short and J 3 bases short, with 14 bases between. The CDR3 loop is CASSPLRTVYEQYF. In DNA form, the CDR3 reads TGTGCCAGCAGTCCACTACGGACAGTCTACGAGCAGTACTTC.

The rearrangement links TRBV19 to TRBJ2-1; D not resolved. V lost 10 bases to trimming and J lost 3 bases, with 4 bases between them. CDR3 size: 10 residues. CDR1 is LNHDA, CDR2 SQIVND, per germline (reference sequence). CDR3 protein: CAIGYNEQFF. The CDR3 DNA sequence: TGTGCCATAGGCTACAATGAGCAGTTCTTC.

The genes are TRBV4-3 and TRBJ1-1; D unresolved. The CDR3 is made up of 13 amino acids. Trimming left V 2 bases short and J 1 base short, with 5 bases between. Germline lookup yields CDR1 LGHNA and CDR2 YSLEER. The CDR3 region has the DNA TGCGCCAGCAGCCAATCTAAGAACACTGAAGCTTTCTTT. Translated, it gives CASSQSKNTEAFF.

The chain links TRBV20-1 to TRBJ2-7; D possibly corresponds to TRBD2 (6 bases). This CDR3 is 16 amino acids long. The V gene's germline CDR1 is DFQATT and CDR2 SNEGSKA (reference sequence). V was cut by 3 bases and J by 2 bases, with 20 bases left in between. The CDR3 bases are TGCAGTGCTAGGGGTGGGTCGGGAGTCAGCGCCTACGAGCAGTACTTC. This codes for CSARGGSGVSAYEQYF.

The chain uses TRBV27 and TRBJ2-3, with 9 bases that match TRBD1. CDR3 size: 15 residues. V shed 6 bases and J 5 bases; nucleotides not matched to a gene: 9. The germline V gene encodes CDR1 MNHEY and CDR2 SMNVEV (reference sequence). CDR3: CASSLRDRAGDTQYF. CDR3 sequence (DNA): TGTGCCAGCAGCCTCCGGGACAGGGCGGGAGATACGCAGTATTTT.

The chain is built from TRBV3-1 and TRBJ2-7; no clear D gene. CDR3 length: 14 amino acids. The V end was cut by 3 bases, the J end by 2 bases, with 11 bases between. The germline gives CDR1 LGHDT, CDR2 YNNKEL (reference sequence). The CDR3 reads CASSHPAIPYEQYF. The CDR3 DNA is TGTGCCAGCAGCCACCCAGCAATCCCCTACGAGCAGTACTTC.

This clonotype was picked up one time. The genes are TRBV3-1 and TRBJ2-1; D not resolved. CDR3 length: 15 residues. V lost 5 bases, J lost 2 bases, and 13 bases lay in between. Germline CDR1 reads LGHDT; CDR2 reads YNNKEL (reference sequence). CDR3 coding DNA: TGTGCCAGCAGCAAAGTGGACGACCCCTACAATGAGCAGTTCTTC. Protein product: CASSKVDDPYNEQFF.

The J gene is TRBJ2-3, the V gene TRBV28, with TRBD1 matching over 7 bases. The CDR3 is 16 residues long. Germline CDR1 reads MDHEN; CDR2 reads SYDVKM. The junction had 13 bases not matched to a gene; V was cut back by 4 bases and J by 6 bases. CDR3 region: CASSYPDRAEGDTQYF. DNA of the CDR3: TGTGCCAGCAGTTACCCCGACAGGGCGGAAGGGGATACGCAGTATTTT. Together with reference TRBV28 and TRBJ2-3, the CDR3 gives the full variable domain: DVKVTQSSRYLVKRTGEKVFLECVQDMDHENMFWYRQDPGLGLRLIYFSYDVKMKEKGDIPEGYSVSREKKERFSLILESASTNQTSMYLCASSYPDRAEGDTQYFGPGTRLTVL.

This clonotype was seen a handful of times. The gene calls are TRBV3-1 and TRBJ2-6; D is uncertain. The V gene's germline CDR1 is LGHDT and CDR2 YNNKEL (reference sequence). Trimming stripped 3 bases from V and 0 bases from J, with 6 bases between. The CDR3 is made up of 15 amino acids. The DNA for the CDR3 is TGTGCCAGCAGCCAGGACGGCTCTGGGGCCAACGTCCTGACTTTC. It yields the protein CASSQDGSGANVLTF.

CDR3 bases: TGCAGCGTTGAATTCGGGTCCCGGGACAGTGAATACAATGAGCAGTTCTTC. It specifies CSVEFGSRDSEYNEQFF. The chain combines TRBV29-1 with TRBJ2-1; TRBD1 matches 7 bases. The CDR3 is 17 amino acids. V lost 2 bases to trimming and J lost 4 bases; unmatched junction nucleotides: 14. Germline values: CDR1 SQVTM, CDR2 ANQGSEA.